In its sample, the clone carrying this T cell receptor (beta chain) was seen many times. Its antigen is unknown. This entry belongs to a study of molecular identifiers for immune sequencing clone quantification. Overall study: Split five ways in replicates, RNA from roughly 20,000 or 100,000 naive CD8 cells had four portions sequenced. The study, taken as a whole, reports: Clones above 20 RNA copies contained over 97% of effector molecules but under 1% of naive ones.

Previously reported methods and listed TCR primers produced the bulk TCR libraries. A single record per CDR3 protein comes from TCRdb applying MiXCR to the PCR reads. Of tens of thousands of distinct CDR3 sequences in the sample, 20% to 30% were seen once. V lost 6 bases and J 6 bases, leaving 21 bases between the germline ends. The CDR3 runs 15 residues. The germline CDR1 and CDR2 sequences are SQVTM and ANQGSEA. The sample was naive CD8+ T cells from blood, with Jurkat cell RNA spiked in. Subset noted: FACS-sorted CD8+CD4-CCR7+CD45RA+ naive T cells. The origin of this receptor is a human donor in good health. Some libraries in this study had Jurkat cell RNA spiked in. The rearrangement links TRBV29-1 to TRBJ2-4; D remains ambiguous. The CDR3 loop is CSVLLFDVGRNIQYF. As DNA, the CDR3 is TGCAGCGTACTGCTCTTTGATGTAGGCAGAAACATTCAGTACTTC.